A single sample is the source of the 27 T cell receptor beta chains below, sequenced in a study of siplizumab effects on memory and regulatory T cells. Assay: immunoSEQ multiplex PCR; the TCRdb copy retains only in-frame clones and omits some. The sample lists 95,000 to 100,000 clones, approximately 91% occurring once. Input material: non-Treg CD4+ T cells sorted from blood. All receptors derive from a human donor in good health.

J is TRBJ1-1 and V is TRBV28; no reliable D call. The CDR3 consists of 16 residues. CDR1 is MDHEN, CDR2 SYDVKM, per germline. The V gene lost 3 bases and the J gene lost 0 bases, with 14 bases spanning the gap. The CDR3 is CASSLMQAVMNTEAFF. The CDR3 nucleotides read TGTGCCAGCAGTTTGATGCAGGCCGTTATGAACACTGAAGCTTTCTTT.

In nucleotides, the CDR3 is TGTGCCAGCAGCTTACTAGGATACGATGAGCAGTTCTTC. It is translated as CASSLLGYDEQFF. V gene TRBV7-2 combines with J gene TRBJ2-1, with D unclear. Per the germline V gene, CDR1 is SGHTA and CDR2 is FQGNSA. The V gene lost 2 bases and the J gene lost 8 bases, with 10 bases spanning the gap. The CDR3 has 13 amino acids.

This chain uses TRBV27 with TRBJ2-5; weak D call: TRBD2 (5 bases). Trimming took off 8 bases at V and 3 bases at J, with 22 bases between the two ends. CDR1 and CDR2 (germline): MNHEY, SMNVEV (reference sequence). The CDR3 sequence is 16 residues long. Here the CDR3 DNA reads TGTGCCAGCCCCGACGGCTGCTCGGACGGGAAAGAGACCCAGTACTTC. It is translated as CASPDGCSDGKETQYF.

The rearrangement uses TRBV19 and TRBJ2-7; 7 bases are a match to TRBD1. V lost 5 bases, J lost 0 bases, and 7 bases stayed unmatched. The CDR3 is 15 residues long. Germline CDR1 is LNHDA and CDR2 is SQIVND (reference sequence). Written as DNA, the CDR3 is TGTGCCAGTAGTGGCGTAGGGGGCTTCTCCTACGAGCAGTACTTC. Translation gives CASSGVGGFSYEQYF.

The rearrangement uses TRBV7-9 and TRBJ2-7; TRBD1 or TRBD2 may be the D gene (6 bases each). Germline V gives CDR1 SEHNR, CDR2 FQNEAQ (reference sequence). Trimming left V 11 bases short and J 2 bases short, with 22 bases between. This CDR3 spans 15 amino acids. CDR3 coding DNA: TGTGCCGGAGATCGTAAAGGGGGGCGAGCCTACGAGCAGTACTTC. As protein: CAGDRKGGRAYEQYF.

J is TRBJ1-3 and V is TRBV7-9; unclear D gene. V shed 1 base and J shed 0 bases, with 13 bases lying between them. The CDR3 is made up of 17 amino acids. Looked up from germline, CDR1 is SEHNR and CDR2 is FQNEAQ (reference sequence). The CDR3 DNA sequence: TGTGCCAGCAGCTTAGACGGCAGGCCTTTCTCTGGAAACACCATATATTTT. This translates into CASSLDGRPFSGNTIYF. The variable domain in full, completed from reference TRBV7-9 and TRBJ1-3, reads DTGVSQNPRHKITKRGQNVTFRCDPISEHNRLYWYRQTLGQGPEFLTYFQNEAQLEKSRLLSDRFSAERPKGSFSTLEIQRTEQGDSAMYLCASSLDGRPFSGNTIYFGEGSWLTVV.

The V call is TRBV2, the J call TRBJ2-1; TRBD1 matches 10 bases. There are 15 residues in the CDR3. Germline lookup yields CDR1 SNHLY and CDR2 FYNNEI. V shed 6 bases and J 7 bases; nucleotides not matched to a gene: 9. The CDR3 sequence is CASSNSRDRGNEQFF. DNA of the CDR3: TGTGCCAGCAGCAATTCCCGGGACAGGGGTAATGAGCAGTTCTTC.

This chain links TRBV19 with TRBJ1-5; possibly TRBD1 for D (6 bases). Trimming took off 3 bases at V and 4 bases at J, with 13 bases between the two ends. This CDR3 is 15 amino acids long. CDR1 LNHDA and CDR2 SQIVND come from the germline V gene (reference sequence). The CDR3 region has the DNA TGTGCCAGTAGTATTACGGACAGCGTTAATCAGCCCCAGCATTTT. It codes for CASSITDSVNQPQHF.

V usage is TRBV15 and J usage is TRBJ1-1; the D is unclear. V lost 5 bases, J lost 10 bases, and 20 bases lay in between. This CDR3 region has 14 residues. Germline V gene sequence: CDR1 LNHNV, CDR2 YYDKDF (reference sequence). Here the CDR3 DNA reads TGTGCCACCAGCCCGAGTGGAGTTTCTCTACTAGCTTTCTTT. Its protein product is CATSPSGVSLLAFF.

The chain recombines TRBV21-1 with TRBJ2-7; the table's D gene call, TRBD2, was not cross checked with the DNA. TRBV21-1 is a recognized pseudogene. The CDR3 loop spans 14 amino acids. The CDR3 loop reads CASSETSGSYEQYF. The CDR3, as DNA: TGTGCCAGCAGCGAAACTAGCGGGAGCTACGAGCAGTACTTC.

V usage is TRBV6-5 and J usage is TRBJ2-1; perhaps TRBD2 as D (5 bases). Trimming pared 0 bases from V and 5 bases from J, leaving 5 bases between. CDR1 and CDR2 from the germline V gene are MNHEY and SVGAGI. The CDR3 is made up of 13 amino acids. The CDR3 is CASSYSGDNEQFF. CDR3 nucleotide sequence: TGTGCCAGCAGTTACTCGGGAGACAATGAGCAGTTCTTC.

CDR3 region: CASSLGVKAFF. The CDR3 DNA reads TGTGCCAGCAGTTTAGGCGTCAAAGCTTTCTTT. The rearrangement joins TRBV28 to TRBJ1-1; D is undetermined. The germline V and J ends were trimmed by 2 bases and 9 bases, with 7 bases remaining between them. Germline CDR1 and CDR2: MDHEN and SYDVKM. CDR3 length: 11 residues.

J is TRBJ2-1 and V is TRBV5-1; possibly TRBD1 for D (7 bases). Germline CDR1 reads SGHRS; CDR2 reads YFSETQ. The CDR3 runs to 15 residues. The V gene lost 1 base and the J gene lost 7 bases, with 15 bases spanning the gap. DNA for the CDR3: TGCGCCAGCAGCTTGCAGGTTTCAGGGGGGAATGAGCAGTTCTTC. Its protein is CASSLQVSGGNEQFF.

The rearrangement joins TRBV5-1 to TRBJ2-7; 7 bases are a match to TRBD2. The CDR3 totals 13 residues. CDR1 and CDR2 from the germline V gene are SGHRS and YFSETQ. V was pared by 3 bases and J by 3 bases, with 3 bases of the junction left unmatched. Written as DNA, the CDR3 is TGCGCCAGCAGCTGGGCGGGGGACTACGAGCAGTACTTC. This translates into CASSWAGDYEQYF.

This clone was detected once. The V gene is TRBV28, the J gene TRBJ2-6; D perhaps matches TRBD1 (5 bases). With 7 bases removed from V and 0 bases from J, the gap between germline ends came to 7 bases. This CDR3 is built from 14 residues. Germline values: CDR1 MDHEN, CDR2 SYDVKM. Here the CDR3 reads CASNTGSGANVLTF. The CDR3 coding sequence is TGTGCCAGCAATACAGGCTCTGGGGCCAACGTCCTGACTTTC.

This clone has more than one count but fewer than ten. This chain joins TRBV11-2 and TRBJ2-7; tentative D call: TRBD1 (5 bases). The CDR3 runs 15 residues. The germline V and J ends were trimmed by 0 bases and 0 bases, with 9 bases remaining between them. Germline CDR1 is SGHAT and CDR2 is FQNNGV. CDR3 protein: CASSLDYQGSYEQYF. CDR3 DNA: TGTGCCAGCAGCTTAGATTATCAGGGCTCCTACGAGCAGTACTTC.

V gene TRBV12-5 combines with J gene TRBJ2-7, with D unresolved. Germline lookup yields CDR1 LGHNT and CDR2 FRNRAP. The V end was cut by 4 bases, the J end by 2 bases, with 6 bases between. This CDR3 spans 12 amino acids. The CDR3 nucleotides read TGTGCTAGTGGTTCGAACACCTACGAGCAGTACTTC. Amino acid sequence: CASGSNTYEQYF.

CDR3 DNA sequence: TGTGCCAGCAGCTTAAATGGGGCTGCAAACTACGAGCAGTACTTC. Translated, it gives CASSLNGAANYEQYF. This chain uses TRBV7-3 with TRBJ2-7, with D perhaps TRBD1 (5 bases). From germline, CDR1 is SGHTA and CDR2 FQGTGA. There are 15 residues in the CDR3. V shed 1 base and J shed 3 bases, with 13 bases lying between them.

In its sample, this clone was seen a few times. Here the CDR3 DNA reads TGCAGCGTTCAGGGGGCCTACACTGAAGCTTTCTTT. Translated, it gives CSVQGAYTEAFF. V usage is TRBV29-1 and J usage is TRBJ1-1; 8 bases fit TRBD1. The CDR3 sequence is 12 residues long. The germline CDR1 and CDR2 sequences are SQVTM and ANQGSEA. V trimming: 5 bases; J trimming: 3 bases; junction bases outside the gene matches: 2.

The rearrangement joins TRBV6-1 to TRBJ1-2; the match to TRBD1 covers 9 bases. Germline V gene lookup returns CDR1 MNHNS and CDR2 SASEGT. V dropped 2 bases and J dropped 4; count of bases not matched to a gene: 8. This CDR3 comprises 16 residues. The CDR3 DNA sequence: TGTGCCAGCAGTGAAAGTCCGGGACAGGGATCCTATGGCTACACCTTC. As protein: CASSESPGQGSYGYTF.

The chain uses TRBV7-6 and TRBJ2-7, with a possible D match to TRBD2 (5 bases). CDR1 and CDR2 (germline): SGHVS, FNYEAQ. The CDR3 spans 14 residues. V was trimmed by 5 bases and J by 2 bases, leaving 13 bases between them. CDR3 in amino acids: CASSEDYGTYEQYF. The CDR3 DNA reads as TGTGCCAGCAGCGAAGACTACGGCACCTACGAGCAGTACTTC.

The chain uses TRBV28 and TRBJ2-1; 8 positions match TRBD2. The ends lost 5 bases at V and 3 bases at J; junction bases unmatched: 6. Germline V lookup: CDR1 MDHEN, CDR2 SYDVKM. The length of the CDR3 is 15 residues. Here the CDR3 DNA reads TGTGCCAGCAGTAGGAGCGGGAGCATCTACAATGAGCAGTTCTTC. Protein: CASSRSGSIYNEQFF.

The gene calls are TRBV29-1 and TRBJ2-7, with D possibly matching TRBD1 (6 bases). CDR3 length: 15 residues. V dropped 4 bases and J dropped 0 bases, with 16 bases sitting between them. Germline assignment: CDR1 SQVTM and CDR2 ANQGSEA. DNA of the CDR3: TGCAGCGTTGTTCTTCCCGACAGGAGCTCCTACGAGCAGTACTTC. This codes for CSVVLPDRSSYEQYF.

The chain couples TRBV7-2 to TRBJ2-5; D is ambiguous. Trimming took 8 bases from V and 1 from J, leaving 2 bases between them. The length of the CDR3 is 10 residues. Germline V gene lookup returns CDR1 SGHTA and CDR2 FQGNSA. The CDR3 sequence is CASSQETQYF. The CDR3 DNA reads as TGTGCCAGCTCCCAAGAGACCCAGTACTTC.

This clone was seen only once. Other nucleotide sequences from this sample produce the same CDR3. The chain links TRBV10-3 to TRBJ2-3, with 8 positions matching TRBD2. This CDR3 comprises 13 residues. J lost 1 base, V lost 6 bases, and 0 bases had no gene match. CDR1 is ENHRY, CDR2 SYGVKD, per germline. CDR3 residues: CAIRTSGTDTQYF. DNA for the CDR3: TGTGCCATCAGGACTAGCGGCACAGATACGCAGTATTTT.

The table lists this clone with a count of one. The gene calls are TRBV19 and TRBJ2-2; D tentatively reads TRBD1 or TRBD2 (5 bases each). V lost 1 base to trimming and J lost 1 base, with 10 bases between them. Germline-derived CDR1 and CDR2 are LNHDA and SQIVND (reference sequence). The length of the CDR3 is 16 residues. Here the CDR3 reads CASSIGGARNTGELFF. The CDR3 coding sequence is TGTGCCAGTAGTATAGGAGGGGCGCGGAACACCGGGGAGCTGTTTTTT. Filled out from reference TRBV19 and TRBJ2-2, the complete variable domain reads DGGITQSPKYLFRKEGQNVTLSCEQNLNHDAMYWYRQDPGQGLRLIYYSQIVNDFQKGDIAEGYSVSREKKESFPLTVTSAQKNPTAFYLCASSIGGARNTGELFFGEGSRLTVL.

The rearrangement joins TRBV30 to TRBJ2-6, with D hard to call. V was cut by 3 bases and J by 4 bases, with 7 bases left in between. The CDR3 spans 13 residues. From germline, CDR1 is GTSNPN and CDR2 SVGIG (reference sequence). The CDR3 DNA sequence: TGTGCCTGGAGCGCGCCCGGGGCCAACGTCCTGACTTTC. Residues: CAWSAPGANVLTF.